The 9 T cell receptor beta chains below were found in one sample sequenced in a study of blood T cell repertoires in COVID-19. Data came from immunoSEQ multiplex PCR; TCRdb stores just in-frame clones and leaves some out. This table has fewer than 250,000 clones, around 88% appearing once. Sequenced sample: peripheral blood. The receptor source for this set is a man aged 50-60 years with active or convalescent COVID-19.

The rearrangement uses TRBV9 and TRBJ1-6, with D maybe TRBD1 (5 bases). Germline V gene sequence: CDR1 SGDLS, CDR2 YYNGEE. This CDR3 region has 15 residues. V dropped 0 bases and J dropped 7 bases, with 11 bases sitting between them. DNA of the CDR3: TGTGCCAGCAGCGTAGATCCTACAGGAAATTCACCCCTCCACTTT. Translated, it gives CASSVDPTGNSPLHF. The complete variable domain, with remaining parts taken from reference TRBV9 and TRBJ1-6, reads DSGVTQTPKHLITATGQRVTLRCSPRSGDLSVYWYQQSLDQGLQFLIQYYNGEERAKGNILERFSAQQFPDLHSELNLSSLELGDSALYFCASSVDPTGNSPLHFGNGTRLTVT.

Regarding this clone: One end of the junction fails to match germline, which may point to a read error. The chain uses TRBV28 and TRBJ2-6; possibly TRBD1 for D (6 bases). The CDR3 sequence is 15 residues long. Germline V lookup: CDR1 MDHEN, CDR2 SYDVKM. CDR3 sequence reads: CAGRGRGSGANVLTF. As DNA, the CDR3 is TGTGCCGGCAGGGGTAGGGGCTCTGGGGCCAACGTCCTGACTTTC.

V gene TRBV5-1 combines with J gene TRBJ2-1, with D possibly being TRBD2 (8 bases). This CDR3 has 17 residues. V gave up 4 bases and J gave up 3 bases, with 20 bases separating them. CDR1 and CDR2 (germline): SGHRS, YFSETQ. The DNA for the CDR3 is TGCGCCAGCAGCCCAGGGGGTCCGGGAGGGGTCTACAATGAGCAGTTCTTC. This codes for CASSPGGPGGVYNEQFF.

As DNA, the CDR3 is TGTGCCAGCAGCCGACCACAGGGATCGGATGGCTACACCTTC. Its translation is CASSRPQGSDGYTF. This chain joins TRBV7-9 and TRBJ1-2, with D perhaps TRBD1 (6 bases). This CDR3 contains 14 residues. Germline CDR1 reads SEHNR; CDR2 reads FQNEAQ (reference sequence). V lost 5 bases and J lost 6, with 16 bases in between.

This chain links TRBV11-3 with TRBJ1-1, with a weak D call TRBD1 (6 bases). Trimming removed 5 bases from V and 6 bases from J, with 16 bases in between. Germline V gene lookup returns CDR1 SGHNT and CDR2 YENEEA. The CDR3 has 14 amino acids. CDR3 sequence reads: CASSEGDGKAEAFF. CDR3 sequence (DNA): TGTGCCAGCAGCGAGGGGGACGGGAAAGCTGAAGCTTTCTTT.

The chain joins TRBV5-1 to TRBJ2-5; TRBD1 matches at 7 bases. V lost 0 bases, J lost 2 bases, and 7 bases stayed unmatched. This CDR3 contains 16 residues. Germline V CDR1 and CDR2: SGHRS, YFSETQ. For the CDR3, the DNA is TGCGCCAGCAGCTTGGCGGGACAGCCCCAACAAGAGACCCAGTACTTC. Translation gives CASSLAGQPQQETQYF. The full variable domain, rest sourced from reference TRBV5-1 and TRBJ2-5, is KAGVTQTPRYLIKTRGQQVTLSCSPISGHRSVSWYQQTPGQGLQFLFEYFSETQRNKGNFPGRFSGRQFSNSRSEMNVSTLELGDSALYLCASSLAGQPQQETQYFGPGTRLLVL.

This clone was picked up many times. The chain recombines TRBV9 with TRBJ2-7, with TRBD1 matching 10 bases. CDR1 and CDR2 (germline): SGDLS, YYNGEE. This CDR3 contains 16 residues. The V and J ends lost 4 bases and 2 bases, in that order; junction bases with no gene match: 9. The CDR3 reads CASSPSSGQGTYEQYF. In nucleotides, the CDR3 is TGTGCCAGCAGCCCGTCCTCGGGACAGGGGACCTACGAGCAGTACTTC.

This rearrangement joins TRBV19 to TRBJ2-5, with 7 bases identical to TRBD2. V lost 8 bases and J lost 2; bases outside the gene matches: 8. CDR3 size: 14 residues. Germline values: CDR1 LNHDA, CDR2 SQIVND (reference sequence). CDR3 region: CASGRDYQQETQYF. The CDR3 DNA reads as TGTGCCAGTGGCCGGGACTACCAACAAGAGACCCAGTACTTC.

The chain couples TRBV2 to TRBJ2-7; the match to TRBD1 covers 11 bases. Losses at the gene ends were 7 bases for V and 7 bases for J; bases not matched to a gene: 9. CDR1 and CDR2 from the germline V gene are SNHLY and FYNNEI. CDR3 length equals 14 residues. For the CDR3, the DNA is TGTGCCAGCAAAAAGGGACAGGGGGTCGGAGAGCAGTACTTC. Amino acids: CASKKGQGVGEQYF.